In this sample, the clone carrying this T cell receptor beta chain turned up many times. The CDR3 runs to 15 residues. V was pared by 7 bases and J by 6 bases, with 7 bases of the junction left unmatched. Germline V gene lookup returns CDR1 SGHTA and CDR2 FQGNSA. RNA transcripts gave rise to amplified TCR beta CDR3 regions. The HTBI primer set was used in a first-round RT-PCR of the TCR CDR3. In TCRdb, the multiplex PCR reads were re-called with MiXCR into one record per CDR3 protein. The table records roughly 720,000 distinct CDR3 sequences, 15% to 20% of them present only once. This sample is part of a study of T cells in Graves' hyperthyroidism and ophthalmopathy.

This sequence was found in a man aged 45-65 years with Graves' hyperthyroidism. The V gene is TRBV7-2, the J gene TRBJ2-3; 13 positions agree with TRBD2. Specimen: blood. CDR3 in amino acids: CASIRTSGSTDTQYF. The DNA of the CDR3 is TGTGCCAGCATAAGGACTAGCGGGAGTACTGATACGCAGTATTTT.